This is a list of T cell receptor beta chains from one sample in a study of regulatory T cells in long-lasting Graves disease. TCRdb analysed the multiplex PCR reads with MiXCR anew, one entry per CDR3 protein. The profile shows 550,000 to 700,000 distinct CDR3 sequences, roughly 16% of them singletons. This sample was shared with a second study, whose subject was T cells in Graves' hyperthyroidism and ophthalmopathy.

Sequenced material: peripheral blood mononuclear cells (PBMCs), taken at new diagnosis, from a patient treated with antithyroid drugs. All receptors come from a man between 18 and 35 years old with Graves disease. The CDR3 runs from the conserved cysteine through the conserved F or W. A D gene is named only where the DNA matches it firmly. Size values are once, few and many counts, or a class for expanded clones, and some rows have none.

NA | TRBJ2-1 | TRBV20-1 | NA | CSARQRVEYNEQFF | TGCAGTGCTAGACAGCGGGTTGAGTACAATGAGCAGTTCTTC
NA | TRBJ1-6 | TRBV7-8 | NA | CASSSFGGGDNSPLHF | TGTGCCAGCAGCTCCTTCGGGGGAGGTGATAATTCACCCCTCCACTTT
NA | TRBJ2-1 | TRBV2 | many | CATLVGGGAYNEQFF | TGTGCCACCCTTGTAGGCGGAGGGGCCTACAATGAGCAGTTCTTC
TRBD1 | TRBJ2-1 | TRBV2 | NA | CASSRFPGTGRYNEQFF | TGTGCCAGCAGTCGATTTCCCGGGACAGGGAGGTACAATGAGCAGTTCTTC
NA | TRBJ2-1 | TRBV5-1 | many | CASSLPTGYNEQFF | TGCGCCAGCAGCTTGCCGACAGGATACAATGAGCAGTTCTTC
NA | TRBJ1-2 | TRBV6-1 | NA | CASSEDYREGGYTF | TGTGCCAGCAGTGAGGATTACAGGGAGGGTGGCTACACCTTC
NA | TRBJ1-2 | TRBV6-2/TRBV6-3 | NA | CASSSGRGGGYTF | TGTGCCAGCAGCAGCGGCAGGGGAGGCGGCTACACCTTC
TRBD2 | TRBJ2-5 | TRBV9 | many | CASSVVGTSGETQYF | TGTGCCAGCAGCGTAGTTGGGACTAGCGGAGAGACCCAGTACTTC
TRBD2 | TRBJ2-5 | TRBV7-9 | many | CASSISGRALGETQYF | TGTGCCAGCAGCATTAGCGGGAGGGCCCTCGGGGAGACCCAGTACTTC
NA | TRBJ2-1 | TRBV2 | many | CASSLQGSTYNEQFF | TGTGCCAGCAGTCTACAGGGCAGCACCTACAATGAGCAGTTCTTC
TRBD2 | TRBJ2-3 | TRBV5-1 | many | CASSAISGRADTQYF | TGCGCCAGCAGCGCGATAAGCGGGAGAGCAGATACGCAGTATTTT
NA | TRBJ2-1 | TRBV29-1 | many | CSTLRYNEQFF | TGCAGCACCCTTCGATACAATGAGCAGTTCTTC
NA | TRBJ1-2 | TRBV15 | NA | CATSRDFSYGYTF | TGTGCCACCAGCAGAGATTTTTCTTATGGCTACACCTTC
NA | TRBJ2-7 | TRBV6-2/TRBV6-3 | many | CASSSGKTEQYF | TGTGCCAGCAGTTCCGGGAAGACCGAGCAGTACTTC
TRBD1 | TRBJ1-6 | TRBV2 | many | CAGGTGRRGSPLHF | TGTGCCGGCGGGACAGGGAGACGGGGCTCACCCCTCCACTTT
TRBD1 | TRBJ1-3 | TRBV4-2 | few | CASSQDPRQGAGNTIYF | TGTGCCAGCAGCCAAGACCCCCGACAGGGGGCTGGAAACACCATATATTTT
NA | TRBJ2-3 | TRBV7-6 | few | CASSLARRDTQYF | TGTGCCAGCAGCTTAGCCCGAAGGGATACGCAGTATTTT
TRBD2 | TRBJ2-5 | TRBV5-1 | NA | CASSRSAGAETQYF | TGCGCCAGCAGCCGCTCAGCGGGAGCCGAGACCCAGTACTTC
NA | TRBJ1-2 | TRBV2 | many | CASSEGQDYGYTF | TGTGCCAGCAGTGAAGGCCAAGATTATGGCTACACCTTC
TRBD1 | TRBJ2-1 | TRBV19 | once | CASRQGALNEQFF | TGTGCCAGTAGACAGGGGGCTTTAAATGAGCAGTTCTTC
TRBD2 | TRBJ2-1 | TRBV28 | many | CASSLSGLAGGGLYNEQFF | TGTGCCAGCAGTTTATCGGGGCTAGCGGGAGGGGGTCTCTACAATGAGCAGTTCTTC
NA | TRBJ2-7 | TRBV5-1 | many | CASSSQYEQYF | TGTGCCAGCAGTTCTCAATACGAGCAGTACTTC
NA | TRBJ1-3 | TRBV28 | NA | CASSFRGATGNTIYF | TGTGCCAGCAGTTTTAGGGGGGCGACTGGAAACACCATATATTTT
NA | TRBJ2-3 | TRBV5-1 | NA | CASSSNPETDMLSQYF | TGCGCCAGCAGCTCAAACCCGGAAACCGACATGTTGTCGCAGTATTTT
NA | TRBJ2-5 | TRBV7-9 | NA | CASSPVDIPGETQYF | TGTGCCAGCAGCCCCGTGGACATACCAGGAGAGACCCAGTACTTC
TRBD2 | TRBJ2-1 | TRBV11-3 | NA | CASATLAGEFYNEQFF | TGTGCCAGCGCCACCTTAGCGGGAGAATTTTACAATGAGCAGTTCTTC
TRBD2 | TRBJ2-2 | TRBV2 | many | CASSGLAVTGELFF | TGTGCCAGCAGTGGACTAGCGGTTACCGGGGAGCTGTTTTTT
NA | TRBJ1-6 | TRBV20-1 | few | CSARPSGAAIHF | TGCAGTGCTAGACCCTCAGGGGCCGCGATCCACTTT
NA | TRBJ1-1 | TRBV27 | NA | CASSLRSPGTPGGTEAFF | TGTGCCAGCAGTTTAAGGAGCCCCGGGACCCCCGGAGGCACTGAAGCTTTCTTT
NA | TRBJ2-2 | TRBV5-1 | many | CASSLNQLSTGELFF | TGCGCCAGCAGCTTGAACCAGCTCTCTACCGGGGAGCTGTTTTTT
NA | TRBJ2-5 | TRBV10-3 | many | CAISGGASRSEETQYF | TGTGCCATCAGTGGAGGAGCGAGTAGGAGTGAAGAGACCCAGTACTTC
NA | TRBJ2-7 | TRBV29-1 | NA | CSVVLYSSYEQYF | TGCAGCGTTGTGCTCTATAGCTCCTACGAGCAGTACTTC
TRBD1 | TRBJ2-1 | TRBV5-1 | many | CASSSRTGNNEQFF | TGCGCCAGCAGCTCTAGGACAGGGAACAATGAGCAGTTCTTC
TRBD2 | TRBJ2-1 | TRBV6-1 | once | CASTLAGPSYNEQFF | TGTGCCAGCACTTTAGCGGGGCCGTCCTACAATGAGCAGTTCTTC
NA | TRBJ1-1 | TRBV28 | few | CASTSPGDTEAFF | TGTGCCAGCACATCGCCAGGGGACACTGAAGCTTTCTTT
NA | TRBJ2-7 | TRBV15 | few | CATSRERTEPYEQYF | TGTGCCACCAGCAGAGAACGAACGGAGCCCTACGAGCAGTACTTC
TRBD2 | TRBJ2-5 | TRBV3-1 | many | CASSQGGRAGETQYF | TGTGCCAGCAGCCAAGGCGGGAGGGCCGGAGAGACCCAGTACTTC
TRBD1 | TRBJ1-2 | TRBV7-8 | many | CASSSYRGRPTNYGYTF | TGTGCCAGCAGCTCTTACAGGGGGCGGCCCACTAACTATGGCTACACCTTC
TRBD1 | TRBJ2-4 | TRBV7-3 | NA | CASSPTGSKNIQYF | TGTGCCAGCAGCCCGACAGGGAGCAAAAACATTCAGTACTTC
TRBD2 | TRBJ2-1 | TRBV27 | few | CASSLGTNPYNEQFF | TGTGCCAGCAGTCTCGGGACTAACCCTTACAATGAGCAGTTCTTC
NA | TRBJ1-5 | TRBV10-3 | NA | CAISELGPVRNQPQHF | TGTGCCATCAGTGAGCTAGGGCCGGTTCGCAATCAGCCCCAGCATTTT
NA | TRBJ2-1 | TRBV7-9 | many | CASEPGRQSGNEQFF | TGTGCCAGCGAACCGGGACGCCAATCGGGCAATGAGCAGTTCTTC
TRBD2 | TRBJ2-2 | TRBV15 | many | CATSRDPSGRGELFF | TGTGCCACCAGCAGAGATCCTAGCGGGAGGGGGGAGCTGTTTTTT
NA | TRBJ1-2 | TRBV6-2/TRBV6-3 | many | CASSYSQGTYGYTF | TGTGCCAGCAGTTACTCGCAGGGGACGTATGGCTACACCTTC
NA | TRBJ2-5 | TRBV28 | many | CASSSQWAGTYQETQYF | TGTGCCAGCAGCTCTCAATGGGCGGGAACGTACCAAGAGACCCAGTACTTC
NA | TRBJ2-4 | TRBV3-1 | many | CASSQDRGTGYIQYF | TGTGCCAGCAGCCAAGATCGCGGCACGGGGTACATTCAGTACTTC
NA | TRBJ1-1 | TRBV7-3 | many | CASSLIALKDTEAFF | TGTGCCAGCAGCTTAATTGCGTTGAAGGACACTGAAGCTTTCTTT
TRBD1 | TRBJ1-2 | TRBV30 | many | CAWSEGTGVSYTF | TGTGCCTGGAGTGAGGGGACAGGGGTGAGCTACACCTTC